The source of this T cell receptor (beta chain) is a study of T-cell reconstitution after alpha-beta-depleted transplantation in children. Study outcomes and limitations: The main origin of T-cell counts and diversity one year after transplant was newly produced T cells. Where alpha-beta T cells came from about two months after transplant was reportedly several hundred expanded graft clones. Surviving thymic progenitors and recipient T cells were the source of high TCRbeta diversity at day 60 in some patients.

There are 19 residues in the CDR3. The germline V gene encodes CDR1 SGHDT and CDR2 YYEEEE. V shed 1 base and J 0 bases; nucleotides not matched to a gene: 12. With respect to this clonotype: Its cognate antigen is unknown.

During its preparation, the TCRbeta library received unique molecular identifiers. TCRdb re-analysed the PCR reads in MiXCR, keeping a single row per CDR3 protein. Here the sample spans more than 200,000 distinct CDR3 sequences, 24% being singletons. This clonotype was obtained from a female patient aged 2-15 years who had a stem cell transplant for congenital amegakaryocytic thrombocytopenia, so the T cells may come from the graft donor. The chain combines TRBV5-6 with TRBJ2-5; 10 bases agree with TRBD2. The sample here was PBMCs, mostly from graft donor cells, taken 360 days after TCRalphabeta/CD19-depleted stem cell transplant. The CDR3 DNA follows: TGTGCCAGCAGCTTGTGGCTAGCGGGAGCCTCAAGTTACCAAGAGACCCAGTACTTC. Translation: CASSLWLAGASSYQETQYF.